This T cell receptor (beta chain) was sequenced during a study of shared clonotypes between healthy human individuals. Study-wide findings and caveats: The four-donor shared clonotypes exceeded non-shared clonotypes in generation probability, with non-shared ones scoring lower.

Concerning this clone: What it binds is not known.

Germline CDR1 is ENHRY and CDR2 is SYGVKD. There are 14 residues in the CDR3. V lost 4 bases to trimming and J lost 7 bases; unmatched junction nucleotides: 4. TCRdb keeps only in-frame clones here, not all; method: immunoSEQ multiplex PCR. The repertoire has hundreds of thousands of clones, 60% to 80% of them found once; the top ten carry less than 2%. Sequencing was done on a sample of memory CD4+ T cells sorted from blood. Documented subset: CD45RA-negative fraction. This clonotype was sampled from a woman in her 30s in good health. V usage is TRBV10-3 and J usage is TRBJ1-4; 9 bases line up with TRBD1. The CDR3 sequence is CAISVGQGAEKLFF. In DNA form, the CDR3 reads TGTGCCATCAGTGTGGGACAGGGAGCTGAAAAACTGTTTTTT.